The next 10 T cell receptor beta chains were all read from a single sample in a study of cytomegalovirus exposure and HLA in healthy donors. Primers for the PCR totalled 60 Vbeta and 13 Jbeta. The assay was immunoSEQ multiplex PCR, and TCRdb's table has in-frame clones only and misses some. The table has around 100,000 clones, roughly 74% seen once; the top ten hold about a sixth. Sample: PBMCs. Receptors originate from a young woman in good health and CMV-seropositive.

The chain carries TRBV5-1 and TRBJ1-1; no clear D. Trimming cost V 2 bases and J 4 bases, with 12 bases left between them. Germline V gene sequence: CDR1 SGHRS, CDR2 YFSETQ. The CDR3 is made up of 14 amino acids. For the CDR3, the DNA is TGCGCCAGCAGCTTAGACTGGGTGGGCACTGAAGCTTTCTTT. Translating it yields CASSLDWVGTEAFF.

This chain links TRBV7-9 with TRBJ2-3, with 7 positions matching TRBD1. The CDR3 totals 17 residues. Trimming removed 1 base from V and 1 base from J; junction bases left unmatched: 8. Germline V CDR1 and CDR2: SEHNR, FQNEAQ (reference sequence). The CDR3 is CASSLGDRGHGTDTQYF. CDR3 in DNA: TGTGCCAGCAGCTTAGGGGATAGGGGGCACGGCACAGATACGCAGTATTTT.

CDR3 region: CASSGDSPSTNEKLFF. The CDR3 DNA follows: TGTGCCAGCAGTGGGGACAGTCCTTCAACTAATGAAAAACTGTTTTTT. V usage is TRBV6-1 and J usage is TRBJ1-4, with 7 bases that match TRBD1. Germline V CDR1 and CDR2: MNHNS, SASEGT. V lost 4 bases, J lost 0 bases, and 5 bases stayed unmatched. This CDR3 is built from 16 residues.

V and J are TRBV5-1 and TRBJ2-1; tentative D call: TRBD2 (7 bases). The CDR3 totals 16 residues. Germline V gene lookup returns CDR1 SGHRS and CDR2 YFSETQ. V lost 5 bases to trimming and J lost 2 bases, with 17 bases between them. The CDR3 DNA reads as TGCGCCAGCAGAGAAGGGGGGCGGGGGCCCTACAATGAGCAGTTCTTC. Translated: CASREGGRGPYNEQFF. The complete variable domain, with remaining parts taken from reference TRBV5-1 and TRBJ2-1, reads KAGVTQTPRYLIKTRGQQVTLSCSPISGHRSVSWYQQTPGQGLQFLFEYFSETQRNKGNFPGRFSGRQFSNSRSEMNVSTLELGDSALYLCASREGGRGPYNEQFFGPGTRLTVL.

This clone was detected a few times. V gene TRBV27 combines with J gene TRBJ2-7, with 12 bases that match TRBD1. There are 16 residues in the CDR3. V dropped 6 bases and J dropped 7; count of bases not matched to a gene: 13. The germline V gene encodes CDR1 MNHEY and CDR2 SMNVEV (reference sequence). CDR3 protein: CASRRAPGQGAREQYF. The CDR3 nucleotides are TGTGCCAGCAGGCGGGCTCCGGGACAGGGGGCGCGGGAGCAGTACTTC.

This clone showed up just once. The germline gene is not matched at one end of the junction; a read error may be the cause. The CDR3: CSSSLMTESGGYTF. As DNA, the CDR3 is TGTTCCAGCAGCTTAATGACAGAATCGGGTGGCTACACCTTC. The chain employs TRBV7-9 and TRBJ1-2; TRBD1 might be the D (5 bases). CDR3 length equals 14 residues. The germline V gene encodes CDR1 SEHNR and CDR2 FQNEAQ (reference sequence).

V is TRBV4-2 and J is TRBJ2-7; 7 bases agree with TRBD1. Germline CDR1 reads LGHNA; CDR2 reads YNFKEQ. V dropped 4 bases and J dropped 2; count of bases not matched to a gene: 8. This CDR3 region has 15 residues. The CDR3 loop reads CASSRGLGGTYEQYF. The CDR3 bases are TGTGCCAGCAGCCGGGGTTTAGGGGGCACCTACGAGCAGTACTTC.

V usage is TRBV28 and J usage is TRBJ2-1, with D possibly being TRBD2 (6 bases). V lost 5 bases and J 15 bases, leaving 17 bases between the germline ends. Germline CDR1 is MDHEN and CDR2 is SYDVKM. CDR3 length equals 12 residues. The CDR3 bases are TGTGCCAGCAGTCACCGCGGACTAATGGGGTTCTTC. Translation gives CASSHRGLMGFF.

The V and J genes are TRBV2 and TRBJ2-5, with 9 positions matching TRBD1. Germline CDR1 reads SNHLY; CDR2 reads FYNNEI. The CDR3 extends over 14 amino acids. V shed 2 bases, J shed 5 bases, and the junction held 3 bases outside the gene matches. CDR3 nucleotide sequence: TGTGCCAGCAGTGAACGGACAGGGGAGGAGACCCAGTACTTC. Its translation is CASSERTGEETQYF.

In its sample, this clone was seen a few times. The genes are TRBV19 and TRBJ2-1; tentative D call: TRBD2 (5 bases). Trimming shortened V by 4 bases and J by 0 bases, and 13 bases separated the two germline ends. Germline lookup yields CDR1 LNHDA and CDR2 SQIVND (reference sequence). The CDR3 sequence is 16 residues long. CDR3 nucleotides: TGTGCCAGTAGTACCCCCCGGACTGGCTCCTACAATGAGCAGTTCTTC. This sequence encodes CASSTPRTGSYNEQFF.